This T cell receptor (beta chain) came from a study of blood T cell repertoires in COVID-19. Study at large: Samples representing acute and convalescent COVID-19 were sourced from the United States, Italy and Spain.

Enrollment of patients from Seattle took place during active infection, with longitudinal follow-up. The V end lost 6 bases, the J end lost 2 bases, and 14 bases lay between the germline ends. This CDR3 has 14 residues. Germline CDR1 is LNHDA and CDR2 is SQIVND (reference sequence). In the authors' methods: Reference gene primer amplification gave nucleated cell count estimates. Profiling relied on immunoSEQ multiplex PCR, and the TCRdb table lists in-frame clones only, not all of them. V, J and clone size reflect that table, while D and trimming were determined from the DNA. The sample has around 160,000 clones; 75% to 90% are singletons.

The receptor comes from a woman in her sixties with COVID-19, enrolled during active disease. The chain employs TRBV19 and TRBJ2-7; D is ambiguous. Material for sequencing was peripheral blood. The CDR3 region is CASRAHGLTYEQYF. CDR3 nucleotides: TGTGCCAGTAGAGCCCACGGGTTAACCTACGAGCAGTACTTC.